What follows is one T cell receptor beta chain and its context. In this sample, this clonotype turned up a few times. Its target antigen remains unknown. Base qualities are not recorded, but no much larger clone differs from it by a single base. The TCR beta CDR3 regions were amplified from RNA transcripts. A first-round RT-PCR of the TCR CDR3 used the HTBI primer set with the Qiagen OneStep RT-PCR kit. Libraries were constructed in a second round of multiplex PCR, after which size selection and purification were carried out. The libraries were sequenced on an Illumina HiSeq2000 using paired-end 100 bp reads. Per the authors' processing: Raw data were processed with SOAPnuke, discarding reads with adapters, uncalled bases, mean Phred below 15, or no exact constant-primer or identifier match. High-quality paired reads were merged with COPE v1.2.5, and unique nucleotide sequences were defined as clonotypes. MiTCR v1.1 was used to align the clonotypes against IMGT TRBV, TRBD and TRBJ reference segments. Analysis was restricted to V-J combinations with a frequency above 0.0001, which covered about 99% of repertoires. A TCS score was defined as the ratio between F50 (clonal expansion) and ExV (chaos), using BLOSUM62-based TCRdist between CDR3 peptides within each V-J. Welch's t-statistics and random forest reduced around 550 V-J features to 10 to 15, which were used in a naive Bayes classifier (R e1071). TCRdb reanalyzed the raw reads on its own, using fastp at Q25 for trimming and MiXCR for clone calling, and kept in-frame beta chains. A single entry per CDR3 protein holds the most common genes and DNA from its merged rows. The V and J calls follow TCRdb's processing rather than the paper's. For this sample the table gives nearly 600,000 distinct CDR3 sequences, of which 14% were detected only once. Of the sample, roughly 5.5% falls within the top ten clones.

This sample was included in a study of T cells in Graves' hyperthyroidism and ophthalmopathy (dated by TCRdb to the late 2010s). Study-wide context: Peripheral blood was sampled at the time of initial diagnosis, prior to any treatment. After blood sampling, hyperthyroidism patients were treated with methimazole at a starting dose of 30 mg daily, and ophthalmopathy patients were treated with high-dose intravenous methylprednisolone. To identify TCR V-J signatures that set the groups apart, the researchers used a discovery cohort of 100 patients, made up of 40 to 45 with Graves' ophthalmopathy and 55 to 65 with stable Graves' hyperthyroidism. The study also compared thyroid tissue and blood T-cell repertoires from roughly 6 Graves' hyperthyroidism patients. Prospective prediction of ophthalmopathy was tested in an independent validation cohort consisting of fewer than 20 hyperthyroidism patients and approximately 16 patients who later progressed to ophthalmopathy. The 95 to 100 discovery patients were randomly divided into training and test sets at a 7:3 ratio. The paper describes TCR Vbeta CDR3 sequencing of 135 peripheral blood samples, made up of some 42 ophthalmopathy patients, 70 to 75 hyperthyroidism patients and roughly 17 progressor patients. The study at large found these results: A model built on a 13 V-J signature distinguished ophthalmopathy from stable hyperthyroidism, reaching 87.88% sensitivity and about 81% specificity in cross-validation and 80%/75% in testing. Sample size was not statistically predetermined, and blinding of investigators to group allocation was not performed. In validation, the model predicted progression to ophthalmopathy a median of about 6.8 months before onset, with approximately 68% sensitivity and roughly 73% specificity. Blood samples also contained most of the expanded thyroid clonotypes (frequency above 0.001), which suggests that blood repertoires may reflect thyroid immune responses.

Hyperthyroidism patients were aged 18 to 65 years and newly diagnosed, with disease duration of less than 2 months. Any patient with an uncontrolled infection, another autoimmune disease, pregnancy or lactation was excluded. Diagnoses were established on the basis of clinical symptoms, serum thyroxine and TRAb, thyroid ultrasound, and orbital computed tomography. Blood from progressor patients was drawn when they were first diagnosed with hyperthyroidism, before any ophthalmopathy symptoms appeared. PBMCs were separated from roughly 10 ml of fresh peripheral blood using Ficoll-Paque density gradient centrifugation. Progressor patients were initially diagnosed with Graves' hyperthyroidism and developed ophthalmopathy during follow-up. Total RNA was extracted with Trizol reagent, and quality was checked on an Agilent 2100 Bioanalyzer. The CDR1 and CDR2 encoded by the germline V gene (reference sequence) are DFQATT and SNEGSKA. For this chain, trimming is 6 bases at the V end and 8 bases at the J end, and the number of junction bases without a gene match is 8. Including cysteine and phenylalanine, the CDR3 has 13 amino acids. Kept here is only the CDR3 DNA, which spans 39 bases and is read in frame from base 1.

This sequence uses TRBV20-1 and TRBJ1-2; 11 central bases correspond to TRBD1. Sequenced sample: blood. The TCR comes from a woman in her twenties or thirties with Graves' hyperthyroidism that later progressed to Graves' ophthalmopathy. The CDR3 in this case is CSARTGGWAGYTF. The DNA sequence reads TGCAGTGCACGGACAGGGGGCTGGGCGGGCTACACCTTC.